This TCR beta chain is from a study of shared clonotypes between healthy human individuals. This clone occurred once. The table came from immunoSEQ multiplex PCR; TCRdb's copy has only in-frame clones and leaves some out. The sample lists some 2 million clones; roughly 96% were seen once. The sample consisted of naive CD4+ T cells sorted from blood. The subset was: CD45RA+ positively selected. The TCR sequence derives from a man younger than 35 in good health.

Here the CDR3 DNA reads TGTGCCAGCAGTGAATGGGTCACAGATACGCAGTATTTT. Protein product: CASSEWVTDTQYF. The V call is TRBV6-1, the J call TRBJ2-3; D gene unclear. Germline CDR1 and CDR2: MNHNS and SASEGT. The CDR3 is 13 amino acids. Trimming stripped 2 bases from V and 2 bases from J, with 5 bases between.